This TCR beta chain was profiled in a study of cytomegalovirus exposure and HLA in healthy donors. Whole-study context: The approximately 110 validation repertoires used the same platform as the 666 first-cohort repertoires, a later analysis reported.

Note on this clone: Its antigen is currently unknown.

Findings and caveats of the study: Subsequent analysis of the 120 or so validation repertoires found a tendency for first-cohort TCR clusters to co-occur. High specificity and sensitivity for cytomegalovirus status were reported for the classifier.

Data came from immunoSEQ multiplex PCR; TCRdb stores just in-frame clones and leaves some out. The profile shows about 400,000 clones, 80% to 90% of them singletons. The germline gives CDR1 SGHAT, CDR2 FQNNGV. V was shortened by 1 base and J by 0 bases, with 7 bases between the two germline ends. This CDR3 has 15 amino acids. This sequence joins TRBV11-2 and TRBJ1-3, with D hard to call. The sequencing input was PBMCs. The clonotype originates from a woman aged 18-35 years in good health and CMV-seronegative. This CDR3 reads CASSLGASSGNTIYF. CDR3 nucleotide sequence: TGTGCCAGCAGCTTAGGGGCCAGCTCTGGAAACACCATATATTTT.